Below, one T cell receptor (beta chain) is given with its context. The data originate from a study of Ad26.COV2.S vaccination and SARS-CoV-2 variants. Profiling relied on immunoSEQ multiplex PCR, and the TCRdb table lists in-frame clones only, not all of them. This sample carries roughly 510,000 clones, approximately 88% of them seen once, and the ten largest clones take around 13%. Germline assignment: CDR1 GTSNPN and CDR2 SVGIG (reference sequence). CDR3 length: 13 amino acids. Between the trimmed V and J ends, which lost 2 bases and 4 bases, there was a span of 11 bases. Regarding treatment: roughly 18 received Ad26.COV2.S at low or high dose, single or two shots; roughly five received placebo; per-sample allocation not given. Specimen acquisition occurred on day 63 following the initial vaccine or placebo injection.

Specimen: peripheral blood, collected in a trial of Ad26.COV2.S vaccine versus placebo. This receptor was taken from a person aged 18 to 65 who received the Ad26.COV2.S COVID-19 vaccine or a placebo. The chain joins TRBV30 to TRBJ1-2; a possible D gene is TRBD1 (5 bases). Here the CDR3 DNA reads TGTGCCTGGAGTAAGGGGTTGACCTATGGCTACACCTTC. It yields the protein CAWSKGLTYGYTF. Full variable domain (outside the CDR3, taken from reference TRBV30 and TRBJ1-2): SQTIHQWPATLVQPVGSPLSLECTVEGTSNPNLYWYRQAAGRGLQLLFYSVGIGQISSEVPQNLSASRPQDRQFILSSKKLLLSDSGFYLCAWSKGLTYGYTFGSGTRLTVV.